This TCR beta chain was captured by sequencing in a study of blood T cell repertoires in COVID-19. Overall study: From the United States, Italy and Spain came samples of acute and convalescent COVID-19.

This clone was detected only once. Only in-frame clones appear in the TCRdb table, and some are missing; sequencing was by immunoSEQ multiplex PCR. The data show about 20,000 clones, with about 90% seen just once and roughly 4% held by the top ten. Material: peripheral blood. This TCR was sampled from a human donor in a cohort sampled during active COVID-19.

CDR3 sequence (DNA): TGCGCCAGCAGCCAGGGGGACTTCGGAGTTGGTGAGCAGTTCTTC. As protein: CASSQGDFGVGEQFF. The V call is TRBV4-3, the J call TRBJ2-1; weak D call: TRBD2 (6 bases). CDR3 length: 15 amino acids. The germline CDR1 and CDR2 sequences are LGHNA and YSLEER. V was shortened by 3 bases and J by 9 bases, with 18 bases between the two germline ends.